One and the same sample provided the 30 T cell receptor beta chains below, sequenced in a study of cytomegalovirus exposure and HLA in healthy donors. Generated by immunoSEQ multiplex PCR, the TCRdb table keeps only in-frame clones and is missing some. The table lists 150,000 or so clones, around 85% of them singletons, with about 2.3% in the top ten. Sequencing input: PBMCs. All receptors come from a man between 25 and 39 years old in good health and CMV-seropositive.

The rearrangement uses TRBV5-1 and TRBJ1-5, with TRBD1 identical over 10 bases. The CDR3 has 15 residues. V lost 1 base to trimming and J lost 7 bases; unmatched junction nucleotides: 5. CDR1 and CDR2 (germline): SGHRS, YFSETQ. CDR3 DNA sequence: TGCGCCAGCAGCTTGTCGACAGGGGGCGGCCAGCCCCAGCATTTT. Amino acid sequence: CASSLSTGGGQPQHF.

This rearrangement joins TRBV6-6 to TRBJ2-7, with no clear D. This CDR3 has 14 amino acids. Trimming stripped 2 bases from V and 4 bases from J, with 12 bases between. Germline CDR1 MNHNY, CDR2 SVGAGI (reference sequence). CDR3 loop: CASSYAERSYEQYF. The DNA of the CDR3 is TGTGCCAGCAGTTACGCAGAAAGATCGTACGAGCAGTACTTC.

The chain links TRBV11-2 to TRBJ1-4; the D is unclear. The CDR3 loop spans 13 amino acids. The V end was cut by 4 bases, the J end by 5 bases, with 8 bases between. Germline CDR1 is SGHAT and CDR2 is FQNNGV. The CDR3 protein is CASSSRHNEKLFF. CDR3 DNA sequence: TGTGCCAGCAGCTCGCGCCACAATGAAAAACTGTTTTTT. Using reference TRBV11-2 and TRBJ1-4 for the parts outside the CDR3, the full variable domain is EAGVAQSPRYKIIEKRQSVAFWCNPISGHATLYWYQQILGQGPKLLIQFQNNGVVDDSQLPKDRFSAERLKGVDSTLKIQPAKLEDSAVYLCASSSRHNEKLFFGSGTQLSVL.

In its sample, this clone was seen a few times. V gene TRBV2 combines with J gene TRBJ2-7; 8 bases match TRBD2. This CDR3 has 15 residues. Germline loops: CDR1 SNHLY, CDR2 FYNNEI. J gave up 3 bases and V 5 bases, and 9 bases lay outside the gene matches. The CDR3 region is CASSPLLADYYEQYF. Written as DNA, the CDR3 is TGTGCCAGCAGTCCTTTACTAGCGGATTACTACGAGCAGTACTTC.

CDR3 sequence: CASSLDRVKETQYF. The CDR3 DNA follows: TGCGCCAGCAGCTTGGACAGGGTGAAAGAGACCCAGTACTTC. The V call is TRBV5-1, the J call TRBJ2-5; TRBD1 is a possible D gene (6 bases). CDR1 is SGHRS, CDR2 YFSETQ, per germline. The CDR3 is made up of 14 amino acids. V lost 0 bases and J lost 3, with 9 bases in between.

This clone occurred a few times. This chain connects TRBV18 to TRBJ1-1; TRBD1 might be the D (6 bases). The germline V gene has CDR1 KGHSH and CDR2 LQKENI. This CDR3 region has 16 residues. The V gene lost 7 bases and the J gene lost 0 bases, with 18 bases spanning the gap. This CDR3 is CASLGGLQGVNTEAFF. DNA of the CDR3: TGTGCCAGCTTGGGGGGGTTACAGGGCGTGAACACTGAAGCTTTCTTT. Variable domain in full (rest from reference TRBV18 and TRBJ1-1): NAGVMQNPRHLVRRRGQEARLRCSPMKGHSHVYWYRQLPEEGLKFMVYLQKENIIDESGMPKERFSAEFPKEGPSILRIQQVVRGDSAAYFCASLGGLQGVNTEAFFGQGTRLTVV.

V usage is TRBV6-6 and J usage is TRBJ2-7, with D perhaps matching TRBD1 (5 bases). Trimming shortened V by 6 bases and J by 1 base, and 16 bases separated the two germline ends. The CDR3 consists of 15 residues. Germline CDR1 reads MNHNY; CDR2 reads SVGAGI (reference sequence). CDR3 sequence (DNA): TGTGCCAGCAGCCACCGGACATCAAATTCCTACGAGCAGTACTTC. Amino acids: CASSHRTSNSYEQYF.

The rearrangement links TRBV19 to TRBJ2-3; 13 bases map to TRBD2. The CDR3 runs 19 residues. V dropped 5 bases and J dropped 0; count of bases not matched to a gene: 11. In germline, CDR1 is LNHDA, CDR2 SQIVND (reference sequence). The CDR3 protein is CASSSSGLAGVFSTDTQYF. DNA of the CDR3: TGTGCCAGTAGTTCGTCCGGACTAGCGGGGGTCTTTAGCACAGATACGCAGTATTTT. Full variable domain (missing parts from reference TRBV19 and TRBJ2-3): DGGITQSPKYLFRKEGQNVTLSCEQNLNHDAMYWYRQDPGQGLRLIYYSQIVNDFQKGDIAEGYSVSREKKESFPLTVTSAQKNPTAFYLCASSSSGLAGVFSTDTQYFGPGTRLTVL.

V gene TRBV4-1 combines with J gene TRBJ2-7; TRBD1 might be the D (5 bases). Per germline, CDR1 MGHRA and CDR2 YSYEKL. V gave up 0 bases and J gave up 2 bases, with 5 bases separating them. This CDR3 comprises 13 residues. The CDR3 reads CASSQEGAYEQYF. CDR3 sequence (DNA): TGCGCCAGCAGCCAAGAAGGGGCCTACGAGCAGTACTTC.

This clone was detected many times. The V gene is TRBV7-8, the J gene TRBJ1-6; tentative D call: TRBD1 (6 bases). Germline V gene data show CDR1 as SGHVS and CDR2 as FQNEAQ. Trimming removed 5 bases from V and 9 bases from J, with 11 bases in between. The CDR3 has 13 amino acids. CDR3 coding DNA: TGTGCCAGCAGCATACTACAGGGTTCACCCCTCCACTTT. Encoded protein: CASSILQGSPLHF.

The rearrangement links TRBV7-3 to TRBJ2-2, with 9 bases lining up with TRBD2. Per the germline V gene, CDR1 is SGHTA and CDR2 is FQGTGA. The V segment lost 4 bases and the J segment 4 bases; nucleotides outside the gene matches: 7. The CDR3 spans 16 residues. The CDR3 DNA is TGTGCCAGCAGCTCCCACGGCGGGGGGGTCACCGGGGAGCTGTTTTTT. Translation gives CASSSHGGGVTGELFF.

The V and J genes are TRBV4-2 and TRBJ2-7; tentatively, D is TRBD2 (5 bases). The V gene's germline CDR1 is LGHNA and CDR2 YNFKEQ. V was cut by 4 bases and J by 0 bases, with 13 bases left in between. The CDR3 has 15 amino acids. This CDR3 is CASSPGLLSSYEQYF. The CDR3 coding sequence is TGTGCCAGCAGCCCCGGACTGCTTAGCTCCTACGAGCAGTACTTC.

J is TRBJ1-2 and V is TRBV7-2; TRBD1 agrees at 7 bases. CDR3 length: 15 residues. V was pared by 5 bases and J by 7 bases, with 13 bases of the junction left unmatched. Per germline, CDR1 SGHTA and CDR2 FQGNSA. The CDR3 region is CASSVNRDSSGGYTF. CDR3 bases: TGTGCCAGCAGCGTTAACCGGGACAGTTCGGGTGGCTACACCTTC.

V gene TRBV7-2 combines with J gene TRBJ2-1; a weak D match, TRBD2 (6 bases). There are 13 residues in the CDR3. CDR1 is SGHTA and CDR2 is FQGNSA in the germline V gene. V dropped 5 bases and J dropped 10 bases, with 15 bases sitting between them. CDR3 protein: CASSPWSGGEQFF. The DNA of the CDR3 is TGTGCCAGCAGCCCATGGTCCGGAGGGGAGCAGTTCTTC.

The rearrangement joins TRBV2 to TRBJ2-7; 9 bases agree with TRBD1. CDR3 size: 15 residues. The J segment lost 2 bases and the V segment lost 6 bases, leaving 8 bases of the junction unmatched. CDR1 and CDR2 (germline): SNHLY, FYNNEI. The chain's CDR3 is CASRNRGLITYEQYF. The CDR3 region has the DNA TGTGCCAGCAGAAACAGGGGGCTAATAACCTACGAGCAGTACTTC.

The genes are TRBV29-1 and TRBJ2-7; D is ambiguous. Germline loops: CDR1 SQVTM, CDR2 ANQGSEA. V lost 2 bases to trimming and J lost 5 bases, with 10 bases between them. The CDR3 has 12 residues. The CDR3 nucleotides are TGCAGCGTTGAACTCCCCTCGGACGAGCAGTACTTC. This encodes CSVELPSDEQYF.

Here the CDR3 reads CASSVRTGGGSTEAFF. The CDR3 bases are TGTGCCAGCAGCGTGCGAACTGGGGGGGGAAGCACTGAAGCTTTCTTT. The J gene is TRBJ1-1, the V gene TRBV9, with a weak D call TRBD1 (5 bases). The CDR3 spans 16 residues. Germline V CDR1 and CDR2: SGDLS, YYNGEE. V lost 2 bases to trimming and J lost 4 bases, with 18 bases between them.

The chain combines TRBV15 with TRBJ1-2; D might be TRBD1 (5 bases). V was pared by 3 bases and J by 0 bases, with 11 bases between. Germline CDR1 is LNHNV and CDR2 is YYDKDF (reference sequence). The CDR3 has 15 amino acids. The CDR3 loop reads CATSRRGGANYGYTF. As DNA, the CDR3 is TGTGCCACCAGCAGGCGGGGGGGAGCTAACTATGGCTACACCTTC.

The chain joins TRBV6-5 to TRBJ1-5; TRBD1 aligns across 7 bases. After removal of 6 bases from V and 2 bases from J, the junction contained 4 bases not matched to a gene. The CDR3 spans 14 residues. CDR1 is MNHEY and CDR2 is SVGAGI in the germline V gene. CDR3 in amino acids: CASRPGQGNQPQHF. In DNA form, the CDR3 reads TGTGCCAGCAGACCTGGACAGGGCAATCAGCCCCAGCATTTT.

This clone was seen ten or more times. The gene calls are TRBV9 and TRBJ2-7; D not certain. The V and J ends lost 1 base and 5 bases respectively, with 13 bases between them. Per germline, CDR1 SGDLS and CDR2 YYNGEE. The CDR3 is 14 amino acids. CDR3 coding DNA: TGTGCCAGCAGCGTAAGTTATCAGTCCAACGAGCAGTACTTC. Protein: CASSVSYQSNEQYF.

The J gene is TRBJ1-1, the V gene TRBV5-4; D is uncertain. The V end was cut by 0 bases, the J end by 2 bases, with 5 bases between. The CDR3 loop spans 13 amino acids. CDR1 is SGHNT and CDR2 is YYREEE in the germline V gene (reference sequence). CDR3 in DNA: TGTGCCAGCAGCTTGGTGGCAAACACTGAAGCTTTCTTT. This sequence encodes CASSLVANTEAFF.

V usage is TRBV4-1 and J usage is TRBJ1-1, with D perhaps matching TRBD1 (6 bases). The length of the CDR3 is 16 residues. Deletions cut 4 bases from V and 0 bases from J, with 15 bases between. Per the germline V gene, CDR1 is MGHRA and CDR2 is YSYEKL. The CDR3 nucleotides read TGCGCCAGCAGCCTTTCACGGGGGGCGATGAACACTGAAGCTTTCTTT. This encodes CASSLSRGAMNTEAFF.

V gene TRBV7-9 combines with J gene TRBJ1-4, with a possible D match to TRBD1 (5 bases). CDR3 length equals 16 residues. The V end lost 5 bases, the J end lost 0 bases, and 13 bases lay between the germline ends. The germline gives CDR1 SEHNR, CDR2 FQNEAQ (reference sequence). This chain's CDR3 is CASSHPSGTTNEKLFF. As DNA, the CDR3 is TGTGCCAGCAGCCATCCCTCAGGGACAACTAATGAAAAACTGTTTTTT. The full variable domain, its missing parts supplied by reference TRBV7-9 and TRBJ1-4, is DTGVSQNPRHKITKRGQNVTFRCDPISEHNRLYWYRQTLGQGPEFLTYFQNEAQLEKSRLLSDRFSAERPKGSFSTLEIQRTEQGDSAMYLCASSHPSGTTNEKLFFGSGTQLSVL.

The V and J genes are TRBV6-5 and TRBJ2-2; 9 bases align to TRBD1. The CDR3 totals 15 residues. CDR1 is MNHEY, CDR2 SVGAGI, per germline. V lost 4 bases and J lost 5; bases outside the gene matches: 5. CDR3 in DNA: TGTGCCAGCAGTTCCGACAGGGGGAGGACCGGGGAGCTGTTTTTT. Encoded protein: CASSSDRGRTGELFF.

The table lists this clone with a count of one. The CDR3 DNA sequence: TGCGCCAGCAGCCAGAACCCGGGACAGGGGGCGCGGGAGACCCAGTACTTC. This sequence encodes CASSQNPGQGARETQYF. The genes are TRBV4-1 and TRBJ2-5; 12 bases map to TRBD1. Looked up from germline, CDR1 is MGHRA and CDR2 is YSYEKL. The CDR3 is 17 amino acids. The V segment lost 3 bases and the J segment 5 bases; nucleotides outside the gene matches: 10.

The chain couples TRBV11-2 to TRBJ2-2; a weak D match, TRBD2 (6 bases). The CDR3 has 16 amino acids. V lost 8 bases to trimming and J lost 0 bases, with 16 bases between them. Germline V gives CDR1 SGHAT, CDR2 FQNNGV. The CDR3 reads CASDQRRDANTGELFF. DNA for the CDR3: TGTGCCAGCGACCAACGGAGGGATGCGAACACCGGGGAGCTGTTTTTT.

The DNA of the CDR3 is TGTGCCAGTACCGGGAACAGGGTCTTGCAGCCCCAGCATTTT. It codes for CASTGNRVLQPQHF. The chain links TRBV19 to TRBJ1-5; D perhaps matches TRBD1 (6 bases). V was trimmed by 7 bases and J by 7 bases, leaving 17 bases between them. Germline V gene data show CDR1 as LNHDA and CDR2 as SQIVND (reference sequence). The CDR3 has 14 residues.

The chain carries TRBV27 and TRBJ2-3, with 12 bases fitting TRBD2. The CDR3 is made up of 19 amino acids. V shed 5 bases, J shed 0 bases, and the junction held 12 bases outside the gene matches. Germline values: CDR1 MNHEY, CDR2 SMNVEV (reference sequence). This chain's CDR3 is CASSLLTSGGEISTDTQYF. CDR3 nucleotides: TGTGCCAGCAGTCTGCTGACTAGCGGGGGAGAAATTAGCACAGATACGCAGTATTTT.

This chain's CDR3 is CASSLGGGFNEQFF. The CDR3, as DNA: TGTGCCAGCAGCTTAGGAGGGGGATTCAATGAGCAGTTCTTC. The chain recombines TRBV11-2 with TRBJ2-1, with a possible D match to TRBD1 (6 bases). Germline CDR1 is SGHAT and CDR2 is FQNNGV. This CDR3 region has 14 residues. The V end was cut by 1 base, the J end by 6 bases, with 10 bases between.

This chain joins TRBV5-1 and TRBJ2-1; TRBD1 matches at 10 bases. The CDR3 is 15 residues long. V gave up 1 base and J gave up 7 bases; unmatched junction bases: 5. CDR1 and CDR2 (germline): SGHRS, YFSETQ. This chain's CDR3 is CASSLSGQGDNEQFF. The CDR3, as DNA: TGCGCCAGCAGCTTGTCCGGACAGGGGGATAATGAGCAGTTCTTC.